The rows below give T cell receptor beta chains drawn from one sample of a study of cytomegalovirus exposure and HLA in healthy donors. Using immunoSEQ multiplex PCR, the repertoire was profiled, and TCRdb retains in-frame clones only, with some absent. This listing includes some 180,000 clones. Sequenced input: PBMCs. These receptors all stem from a man aged 25 to 40 in good health and CMV-seronegative. Each CDR3 is given with its conserved first and last residue. The order of the fields is D gene, J gene, V gene, CDR3 protein, CDR3 DNA. D genes are given only for firm matches.

d_gene: NA
j_gene: TRBJ1-5
v_gene: TRBV15
CDR3aa: CATSRDRATRGPQHF
CDR3nt: TGTGCCACCAGCAGAGATAGAGCAACCCGGGGGCCCCAGCATTTT

d_gene: TRBD1
j_gene: TRBJ1-1
v_gene: TRBV27
CDR3aa: CASSQKTGWVTEAFF
CDR3nt: TGTGCCAGCAGCCAAAAGACAGGGTGGGTCACTGAAGCTTTCTTT

d_gene: NA
j_gene: TRBJ1-5
v_gene: TRBV18
CDR3aa: CASSPQGFRDSNQPQHF
CDR3nt: TGTGCCAGCTCACCTCAAGGGTTCCGGGATAGCAATCAGCCCCAGCATTTT

d_gene: NA
j_gene: TRBJ2-7
v_gene: TRBV28
CDR3aa: CASRKRATTYEQYF
CDR3nt: TGTGCCAGCAGAAAGCGGGCAACGACCTACGAGCAGTACTTC

d_gene: NA
j_gene: TRBJ2-1
v_gene: TRBV29-1
CDR3aa: CSVVFLYNEQFF
CDR3nt: TGCAGCGTTGTGTTTCTTTACAATGAGCAGTTCTTC

d_gene: TRBD2
j_gene: TRBJ2-1
v_gene: TRBV27
CDR3aa: CASSLGTRWVEQFF
CDR3nt: TGTGCCAGCAGTTTAGGGACTAGATGGGTTGAGCAGTTCTTC

d_gene: NA
j_gene: TRBJ2-7
v_gene: TRBV25-1
CDR3aa: CASSEVAGVDEQYF
CDR3nt: TGTGCCAGCAGTGAGGTAGCAGGGGTTGACGAGCAGTACTTC

d_gene: TRBD1
j_gene: TRBJ1-2
v_gene: TRBV29-1
CDR3aa: CSGTGGYGYTF
CDR3nt: TGCAGCGGGACAGGGGGTTATGGCTACACCTTC

d_gene: NA
j_gene: TRBJ1-2
v_gene: TRBV2
CDR3aa: CASSFQNRVGYTF
CDR3nt: TGTGCCAGCAGTTTTCAAAACAGGGTTGGCTACACCTTC

d_gene: TRBD1
j_gene: TRBJ1-5
v_gene: TRBV5-1
CDR3aa: CASSRQGGQPQHF
CDR3nt: TGCGCCAGCAGTAGACAGGGGGGACAGCCCCAGCATTTT

d_gene: TRBD1
j_gene: TRBJ2-5
v_gene: TRBV10-3
CDR3aa: CAISLTGSRETQYF
CDR3nt: TGTGCCATCAGTTTGACAGGGTCCAGAGAGACCCAGTACTTC

d_gene: TRBD2
j_gene: TRBJ2-5
v_gene: TRBV6-5
CDR3aa: CASSYIVGGAKTQYF
CDR3nt: TGTGCCAGCAGTTACATCGTCGGGGGGGCTAAGACCCAGTACTTC

d_gene: TRBD2
j_gene: TRBJ2-1
v_gene: TRBV10-2
CDR3aa: CASSAQGLAHEQFF
CDR3nt: TGCGCCAGCAGTGCCCAGGGACTAGCCCATGAGCAGTTCTTC

d_gene: TRBD1
j_gene: TRBJ1-2
v_gene: TRBV6-6
CDR3aa: CASRAGQGLYGYTF
CDR3nt: TGTGCCAGCAGGGCGGGACAGGGGCTTTATGGCTACACCTTC

d_gene: NA
j_gene: TRBJ2-7
v_gene: TRBV6-5
CDR3aa: CASGEAVSYEQYF
CDR3nt: TGTGCCAGCGGTGAAGCGGTCTCCTACGAGCAGTACTTC

d_gene: TRBD2
j_gene: TRBJ2-7
v_gene: TRBV25-1
CDR3aa: CASSVSGGREQYF
CDR3nt: TGTGCCAGCAGTGTTAGCGGGGGGCGCGAGCAGTACTTC

d_gene: NA
j_gene: TRBJ2-2
v_gene: TRBV11-3
CDR3aa: CASSPRTPRPGELFF
CDR3nt: TGTGCCAGCAGCCCACGTACTCCTAGACCCGGGGAGCTGTTTTTT

d_gene: TRBD1
j_gene: TRBJ2-7
v_gene: TRBV4-2
CDR3aa: CASSREGQGVDYEQYF
CDR3nt: TGTGCCAGCAGCCGGGAAGGACAGGGGGTTGACTACGAGCAGTACTTC

d_gene: NA
j_gene: TRBJ2-7
v_gene: TRBV11-2
CDR3aa: CASSRATRRGEQYF
CDR3nt: TGTGCCAGCAGCCGCGCCACGCGACGGGGCGAGCAGTACTTC

d_gene: NA
j_gene: TRBJ1-3
v_gene: TRBV10-1
CDR3aa: CASSESMGNTIYF
CDR3nt: TGCGCCAGCAGTGAGTCTATGGGAAACACCATATATTTT

d_gene: NA
j_gene: TRBJ2-1
v_gene: TRBV2
CDR3aa: CASNRDSYNEQFF
CDR3nt: TGTGCCAGCAATCGGGACTCCTACAATGAGCAGTTCTTC

d_gene: TRBD1
j_gene: TRBJ2-7
v_gene: TRBV5-1
CDR3aa: CASSQNPGTAYEQYF
CDR3nt: TGCGCCAGCAGCCAAAACCCCGGGACAGCCTACGAGCAGTACTTC

d_gene: TRBD2
j_gene: TRBJ2-6
v_gene: TRBV6-1
CDR3aa: CASSEAAASGLSGANVLTF
CDR3nt: TGTGCCAGCAGTGAAGCGGCGGCTAGCGGCCTCTCTGGGGCCAACGTCCTGACTTTC

d_gene: TRBD1
j_gene: TRBJ2-1
v_gene: TRBV2
CDR3aa: CASSQNPGQGTEQFF
CDR3nt: TGTGCCAGCAGCCAAAACCCGGGACAGGGCACTGAGCAGTTCTTC

d_gene: NA
j_gene: TRBJ1-5
v_gene: TRBV7-9
CDR3aa: CASSLWTYPGGNQPQHF
CDR3nt: TGTGCCAGCAGCTTATGGACGTACCCCGGGGGCAATCAGCCCCAGCATTTT

d_gene: NA
j_gene: TRBJ2-1
v_gene: TRBV13
CDR3aa: CASSLGYNNEQFF
CDR3nt: TGTGCCAGCAGCTTAGGCTATAACAATGAGCAGTTCTTC

d_gene: NA
j_gene: TRBJ2-7
v_gene: TRBV2
CDR3aa: CASSDTLDKSYEQYF
CDR3nt: TGTGCCAGCAGTGATACCCTCGACAAGTCCTACGAGCAGTACTTC

d_gene: NA
j_gene: TRBJ2-7
v_gene: TRBV27
CDR3aa: CASAPGAGFSSYEQYF
CDR3nt: TGTGCCAGCGCCCCAGGAGCGGGTTTTAGCTCCTACGAGCAGTACTTC

d_gene: NA
j_gene: TRBJ1-1
v_gene: TRBV5-4
CDR3aa: CASSLMGVETEAFF
CDR3nt: TGTGCCAGCAGCTTGATGGGAGTTGAGACTGAAGCTTTCTTT

d_gene: NA
j_gene: TRBJ2-2
v_gene: TRBV11-3
CDR3aa: CASSLGGAPGELFF
CDR3nt: TGTGCCAGCAGCTTGGGGGGGGCGCCCGGGGAGCTGTTTTTT

d_gene: NA
j_gene: TRBJ1-1
v_gene: TRBV5-1
CDR3aa: CASRRGEGQTFEAFF
CDR3nt: TGCGCCAGCAGGCGAGGGGAGGGTCAGACCTTTGAAGCTTTCTTT

d_gene: NA
j_gene: TRBJ2-5
v_gene: TRBV5-4
CDR3aa: CASSFPGGSEETQYF
CDR3nt: TGTGCCAGCAGCTTTCCTGGGGGCAGTGAAGAGACCCAGTACTTC

d_gene: NA
j_gene: TRBJ2-7
v_gene: TRBV10-2
CDR3aa: CASMGLEISYEQYF
CDR3nt: TGCGCCAGCATGGGGCTAGAAATTTCCTACGAGCAGTACTTC

d_gene: NA
j_gene: TRBJ1-6
v_gene: TRBV30
CDR3aa: CAWRISWGLIYSPLHF
CDR3nt: TGTGCCTGGAGAATCTCGTGGGGGCTGATTTATTCACCCCTCCACTTT

d_gene: NA
j_gene: TRBJ2-5
v_gene: TRBV7-2
CDR3aa: CASSSYPGEQETQYF
CDR3nt: TGTGCCAGCAGCTCCTATCCGGGAGAGCAAGAGACCCAGTACTTC

d_gene: TRBD1
j_gene: TRBJ1-5
v_gene: TRBV11-2
CDR3aa: CASSWGWGTADNQPQHF
CDR3nt: TGTGCCAGCAGCTGGGGGTGGGGGACAGCTGACAATCAGCCCCAGCATTTT

d_gene: NA
j_gene: TRBJ2-1
v_gene: TRBV10-1
CDR3aa: CASSLSGFSYNEQFF
CDR3nt: TGCGCCAGCAGCCTAAGCGGGTTCTCCTACAATGAGCAGTTCTTC

d_gene: NA
j_gene: TRBJ2-5
v_gene: TRBV5-4
CDR3aa: CASSTKQGQETQYF
CDR3nt: TGTGCCAGCAGCACCAAACAGGGTCAAGAGACCCAGTACTTC

d_gene: TRBD1
j_gene: TRBJ1-5
v_gene: TRBV30
CDR3aa: CAWSTGGAGQPQHF
CDR3nt: TGTGCCTGGAGTACAGGGGGCGCGGGTCAGCCCCAGCATTTT

d_gene: TRBD1
j_gene: TRBJ2-5
v_gene: TRBV4-1
CDR3aa: CASSPGQRFSQETQYF
CDR3nt: TGCGCCAGCAGCCCGGGACAGCGCTTTTCGCAAGAGACCCAGTACTTC

d_gene: NA
j_gene: TRBJ1-1
v_gene: TRBV6-6
CDR3aa: CASKRQANTEAFF
CDR3nt: TGTGCCAGCAAGCGACAGGCGAACACTGAAGCTTTCTTT